This TCR beta chain is from a study of shared clonotypes between healthy human individuals. Study details: CD4 naive and memory got three plates each, CD8 naive two, CD8 memory one.

Overall study results and limits: Few donors limited the genetic and exposure-history diversity represented. Estimated richness was generally greater in naive than memory subsets.

CD8 cells regarded as naive lacked CD45RO, were positively chosen for CCR7, and omitted terminally differentiated effector memory CD45RA+ cells. An assay was performed, and its level was deep. Clones were read by immunoSEQ multiplex PCR, and TCRdb kept only the in-frame ones, dropping some. The table lists approximately 2,200,000 clones, roughly 91% of them singletons. V shed 5 bases and J 4 bases; nucleotides not matched to a gene: 3. Per the germline V gene, CDR1 is SGDLS and CDR2 is YYNGEE. There are 14 residues in the CDR3. Worth noting for this clone: Its antigen is as yet unknown.

This chain connects TRBV9 to TRBJ2-1, with 10 bases lining up with TRBD2. The TCR comes from a man aged 18 to 30 in good health. Some clones in this sample may be carry-over from other donors' samples. Input material: naive CD8+ T cells from PBMCs. CDR3 nucleotides: TGTGCCAGCAGGGGGACTAGCGAATACAATGAGCAGTTCTTC. Protein: CASRGTSEYNEQFF.